The source of this T cell receptor beta chain is a study of blood T cell repertoires in COVID-19. Using immunoSEQ multiplex PCR, the repertoire was profiled, and TCRdb retains in-frame clones only, with some absent. The repertoire has 240,000 or so clones, approximately 85% of them found once; the top ten carry roughly 2%. Trimming stripped 2 bases from V and 1 base from J, with 5 bases between. The CDR3 is 13 residues long. Germline CDR1 reads SGHTA; CDR2 reads FQGTGA. The sample consisted of PBMCs or T cells enriched from blood (not recorded which). The origin of this receptor is a woman in her fifties or sixties who had recovered from COVID-19. The chain employs TRBV7-3 and TRBJ1-1; D ambiguous. CDR3 amino acids: CASSLAGNTEAFF. CDR3 coding DNA: TGTGCCAGCAGCTTAGCAGGGAACACTGAAGCTTTCTTT. Filled out from reference TRBV7-3 and TRBJ1-1, the complete variable domain reads GAGVSQTPSNKVTEKGKYVELRCDPISGHTALYWYRQSLGQGPEFLIYFQGTGAADDSGLPNDRFFAVRPEGSVSTLKIQRTERGDSAVYLCASSLAGNTEAFFGQGTRLTVV.